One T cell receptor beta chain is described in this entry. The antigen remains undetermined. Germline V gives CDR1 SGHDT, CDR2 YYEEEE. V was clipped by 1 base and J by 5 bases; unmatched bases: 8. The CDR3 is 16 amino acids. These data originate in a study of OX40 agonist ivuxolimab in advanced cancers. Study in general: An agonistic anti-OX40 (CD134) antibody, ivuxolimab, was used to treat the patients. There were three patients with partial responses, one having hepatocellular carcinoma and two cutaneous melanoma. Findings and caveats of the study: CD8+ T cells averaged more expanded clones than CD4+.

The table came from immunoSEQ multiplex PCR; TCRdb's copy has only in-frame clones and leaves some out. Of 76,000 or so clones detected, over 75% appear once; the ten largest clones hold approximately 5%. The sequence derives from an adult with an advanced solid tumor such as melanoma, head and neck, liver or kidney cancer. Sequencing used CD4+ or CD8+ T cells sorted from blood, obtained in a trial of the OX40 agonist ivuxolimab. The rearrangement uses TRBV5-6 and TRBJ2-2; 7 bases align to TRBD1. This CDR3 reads CASSLLTGPGTGELFF. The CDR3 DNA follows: TGTGCCAGCAGCTTGCTGACAGGGCCAGGGACCGGGGAGCTGTTTTTT.